This T cell receptor (beta chain) derives from a study of T cells after somatic rescue of genetic block (dated by TCRdb to 2018 to 2020). About the study as a whole: The study assessed how robust, over the long term, a T-cell system was when the system had developed through somatic rescue of a genetic block in T-cell development.

About this clone: No cognate antigen has been identified for it. No quality values exist for individual bases; no much larger clone is one base distant.

There are 19 amino acids in the CDR3, from cysteine to phenylalanine inclusive. CDR3 DNA is the only sequence kept; it has 57 bases, read in frame from the first base. CDR1 and CDR2 are drawn from the germline V gene (reference sequence): MNHEY, SMNVEV. V is trimmed back by 5 bases and J by 1 base, and the junction contains 9 bases that no gene match accounts for. The protocol used for the library was the immunoSEQ multiplex PCR assay. TCRdb took over this immuneACCESS table, retaining in-frame rearrangements with V and J assigned. Such tables are incomplete; in checked studies, under half of the missing clones stem from an unresolved V gene, and the remainder is unexplained. The sample contains about 68,000 clones, 80% to 95% of them found a single time. Around 3% of the sample is in the top ten clones.

The receptor was isolated from a man aged 40-49 years. The sequence joins TRBV27 to TRBJ2-2, with 14 bases aligning to TRBD2. Sequencing used peripheral blood mononuclear cells (PBMCs). The CDR3 region has the sequence CASSRRPGTSGGNTGELFF. The nucleotide sequence reads TGTGCCAGCAGTCGTCGCCCCGGGACTAGCGGGGGGAACACCGGGGAGCTGTTTTTT.